In its sample, the clone carrying this T cell receptor delta chain was seen a few times. The antigen is undetermined. This entry belongs to a study of Vδ1+ human thymocytes. Sequences come from RNA converted to cDNA by reverse transcription. Multiplex PCR used pooled V-gene forward primers and a constant-region reverse primer to amplify CDR3s. TCRdb redid clone calling on the multiplex PCR reads using CATT. The profile shows 45,000 to 60,000 delta-chain clones, about 15% of them singletons. The CDR3 totals 18 residues. Trimming took off 2 bases at V and 0 bases at J, with 19 bases between the two ends. The germline V gene encodes CDR1 TSWWSYY and CDR2 QGS. Broader study findings: Thymic delta-chain repertoires held roughly 19% Vdelta2 sequences and few Vdelta3, despite high sort purity. Thymic TRG and TRD repertoires appeared highly polyclonal. Unexpected Vdelta2 sequences could cause misinterpretation of bulk repertoire data.

The sorted cells were CD3+ Vdelta1+ Vdelta2- thymocytes from alphabeta-depleted thymus. Sorted Vdelta1+ thymocytes were about 97% to 99.6% pure. J is TRDJ1 and V is TRDV1; TRDD3 might be the D (6 bases). This receptor was identified in a girl less than two years old who had congenital heart surgery. Sample: Vdelta1+ gamma-delta thymocytes from the thymus. The subset is: FACS-sorted CD3+ TCRalphabeta- TCRVdelta1+ TCRVdelta2- thymocytes. CDR3 loop: CALGEIPGDQIYTDKLIF. CDR3 sequence (DNA): TGTGCTCTTGGGGAAATCCCGGGGGACCAAATTTACACCGATAAACTCATCTTT.